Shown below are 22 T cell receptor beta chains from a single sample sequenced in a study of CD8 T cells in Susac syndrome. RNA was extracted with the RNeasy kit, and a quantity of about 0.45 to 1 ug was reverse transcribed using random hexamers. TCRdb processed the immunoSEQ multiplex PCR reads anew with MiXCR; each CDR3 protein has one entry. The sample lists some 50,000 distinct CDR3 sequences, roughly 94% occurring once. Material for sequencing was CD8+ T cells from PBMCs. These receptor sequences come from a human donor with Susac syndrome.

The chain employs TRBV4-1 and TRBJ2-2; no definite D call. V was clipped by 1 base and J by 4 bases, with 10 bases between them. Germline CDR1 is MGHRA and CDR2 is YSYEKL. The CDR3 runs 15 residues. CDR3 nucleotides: TGCGCCAGCAGCCAAGTCGGCAGCTTCACCGGGGAGCTGTTTTTT. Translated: CASSQVGSFTGELFF.

CDR3: CASSPIMGLAVSTDTQYF. In DNA, the CDR3 is TGTGCCAGCAGCCCGATAATGGGACTAGCGGTGAGCACAGATACGCAGTATTTT. The J gene is TRBJ2-3, the V gene TRBV3-1; 11 nucleotides match TRBD2. Germline CDR1 reads LGHDT; CDR2 reads YNNKEL (reference sequence). J was trimmed by 0 bases and V by 4 bases; bases with no gene match: 9. This CDR3 is 18 amino acids long.

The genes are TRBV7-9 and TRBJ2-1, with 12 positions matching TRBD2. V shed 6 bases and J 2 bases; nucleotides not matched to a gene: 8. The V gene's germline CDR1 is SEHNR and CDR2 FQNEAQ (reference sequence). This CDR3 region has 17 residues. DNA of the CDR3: TGTGCCAGCAGGCCAACTCTAGCGGGGGGGACCTACAATGAGCAGTTCTTC. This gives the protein CASRPTLAGGTYNEQFF.

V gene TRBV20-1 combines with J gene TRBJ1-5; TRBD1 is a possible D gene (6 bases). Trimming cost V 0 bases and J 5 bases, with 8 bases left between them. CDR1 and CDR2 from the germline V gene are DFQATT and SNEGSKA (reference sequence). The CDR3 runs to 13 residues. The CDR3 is CSAREQGDQPQHF. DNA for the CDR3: TGCAGTGCTAGAGAACAGGGTGATCAGCCCCAGCATTTT.

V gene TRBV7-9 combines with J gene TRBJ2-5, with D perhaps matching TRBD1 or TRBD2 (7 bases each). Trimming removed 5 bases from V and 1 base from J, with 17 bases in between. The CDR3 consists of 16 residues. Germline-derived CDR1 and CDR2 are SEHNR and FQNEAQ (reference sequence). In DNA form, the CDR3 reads TGTGCCAGCAGCGCCAGCGGGACAGCTTTCCAAGAGACCCAGTACTTC. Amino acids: CASSASGTAFQETQYF.

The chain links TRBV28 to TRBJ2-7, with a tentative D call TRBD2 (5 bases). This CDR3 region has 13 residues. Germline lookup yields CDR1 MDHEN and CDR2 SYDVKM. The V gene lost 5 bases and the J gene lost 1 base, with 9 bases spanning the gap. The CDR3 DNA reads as TGTGCCAGCAGTCCCGGGGAATCCTACGAGCAGTACTTC. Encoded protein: CASSPGESYEQYF.

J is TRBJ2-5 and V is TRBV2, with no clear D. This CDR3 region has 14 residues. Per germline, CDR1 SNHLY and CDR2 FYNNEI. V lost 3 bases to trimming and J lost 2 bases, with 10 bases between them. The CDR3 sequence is CASSDVSKQETQYF. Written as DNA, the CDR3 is TGTGCCAGCAGTGACGTTAGCAAACAAGAGACCCAGTACTTC.

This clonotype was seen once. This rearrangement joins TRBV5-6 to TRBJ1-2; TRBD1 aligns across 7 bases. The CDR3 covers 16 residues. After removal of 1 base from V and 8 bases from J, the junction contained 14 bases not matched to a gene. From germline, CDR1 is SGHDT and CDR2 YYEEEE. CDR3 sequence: CASSLLRDSGIYGYTF. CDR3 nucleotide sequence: TGTGCCAGCAGCTTGCTACGGGACAGCGGTATCTACGGCTACACCTTC.

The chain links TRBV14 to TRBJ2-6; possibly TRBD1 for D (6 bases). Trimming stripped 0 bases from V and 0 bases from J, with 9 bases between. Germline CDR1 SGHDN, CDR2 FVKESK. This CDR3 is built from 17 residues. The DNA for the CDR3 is TGTGCCAGCAGCCAAGACAGGGGAGCCTCTGGGGCCAACGTCCTGACTTTC. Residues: CASSQDRGASGANVLTF.

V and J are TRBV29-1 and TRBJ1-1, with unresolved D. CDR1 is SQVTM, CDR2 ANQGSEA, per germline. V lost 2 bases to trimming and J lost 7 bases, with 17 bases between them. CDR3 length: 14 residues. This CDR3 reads CSVENPLGVNEAFF. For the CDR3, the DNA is TGCAGCGTTGAAAATCCCCTCGGGGTAAATGAAGCTTTCTTT.

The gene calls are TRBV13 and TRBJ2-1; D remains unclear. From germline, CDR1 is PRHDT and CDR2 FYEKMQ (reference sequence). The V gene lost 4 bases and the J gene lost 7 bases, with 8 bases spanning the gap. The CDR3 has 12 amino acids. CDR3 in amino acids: CASSWGVNEQFF. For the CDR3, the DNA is TGTGCCAGCAGCTGGGGTGTGAATGAGCAGTTCTTC.

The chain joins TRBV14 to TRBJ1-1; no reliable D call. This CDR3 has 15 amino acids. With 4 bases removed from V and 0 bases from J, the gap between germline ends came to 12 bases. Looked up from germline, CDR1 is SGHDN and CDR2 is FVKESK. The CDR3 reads CASSLLVGMNTEAFF. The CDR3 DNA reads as TGTGCCAGCAGCCTCTTGGTGGGGATGAACACTGAAGCTTTCTTT.

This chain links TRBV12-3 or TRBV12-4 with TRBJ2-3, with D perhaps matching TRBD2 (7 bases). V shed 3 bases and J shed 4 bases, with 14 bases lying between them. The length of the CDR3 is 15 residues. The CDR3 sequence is CASSFGGEGADTQYF. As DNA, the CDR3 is TGTGCCAGCAGTTTCGGCGGGGAGGGGGCAGATACGCAGTATTTT.

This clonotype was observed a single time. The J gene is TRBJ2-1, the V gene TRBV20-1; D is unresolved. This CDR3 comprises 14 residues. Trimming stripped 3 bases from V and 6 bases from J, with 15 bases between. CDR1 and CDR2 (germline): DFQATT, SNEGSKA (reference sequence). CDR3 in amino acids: CSARGRTSFNEQFF. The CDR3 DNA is TGCAGTGCTAGGGGTAGAACAAGTTTCAATGAGCAGTTCTTC.

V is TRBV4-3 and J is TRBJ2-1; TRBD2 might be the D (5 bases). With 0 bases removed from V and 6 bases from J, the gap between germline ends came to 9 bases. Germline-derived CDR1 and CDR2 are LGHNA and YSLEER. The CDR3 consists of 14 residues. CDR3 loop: CASSQDEGANEQFF. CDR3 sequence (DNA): TGCGCCAGCAGCCAAGATGAGGGTGCCAATGAGCAGTTCTTC.

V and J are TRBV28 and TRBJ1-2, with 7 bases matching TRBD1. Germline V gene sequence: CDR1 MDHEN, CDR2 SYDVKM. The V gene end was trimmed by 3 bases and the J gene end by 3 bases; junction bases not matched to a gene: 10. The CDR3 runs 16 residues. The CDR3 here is CASSLPETGNYYGYTF. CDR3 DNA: TGTGCCAGCAGTTTGCCCGAGACAGGGAATTACTATGGCTACACCTTC.

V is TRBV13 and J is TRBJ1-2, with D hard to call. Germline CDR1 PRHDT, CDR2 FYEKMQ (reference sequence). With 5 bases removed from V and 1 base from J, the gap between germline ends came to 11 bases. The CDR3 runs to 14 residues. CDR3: CASSPTGSNYGYTF. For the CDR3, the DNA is TGTGCCAGCAGCCCGACCGGGAGTAACTATGGCTACACCTTC.

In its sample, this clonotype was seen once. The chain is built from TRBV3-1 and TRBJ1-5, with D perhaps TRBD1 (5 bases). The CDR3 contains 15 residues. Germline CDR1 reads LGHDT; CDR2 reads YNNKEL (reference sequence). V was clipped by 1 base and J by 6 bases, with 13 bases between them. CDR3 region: CASSQGTFGAQPQHF. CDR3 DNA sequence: TGTGCCAGCAGCCAAGGGACCTTCGGGGCTCAGCCCCAGCATTTT. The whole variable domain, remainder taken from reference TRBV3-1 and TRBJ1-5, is DTAVSQTPKYLVTQMGNDKSIKCEQNLGHDTMYWYKQDSKKFLKIMFSYNNKELIINETVPNRFSPKSPDKAHLNLHINSLELGDSAVYFCASSQGTFGAQPQHFGDGTRLSIL.

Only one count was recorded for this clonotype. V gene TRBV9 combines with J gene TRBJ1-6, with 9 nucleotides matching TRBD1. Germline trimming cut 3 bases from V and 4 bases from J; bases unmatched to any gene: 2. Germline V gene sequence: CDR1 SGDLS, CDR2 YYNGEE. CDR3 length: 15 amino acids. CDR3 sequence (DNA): TGTGCCAGCAGCGCAGGACAGGGGTATAATTCACCCCTCCACTTT. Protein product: CASSAGQGYNSPLHF.

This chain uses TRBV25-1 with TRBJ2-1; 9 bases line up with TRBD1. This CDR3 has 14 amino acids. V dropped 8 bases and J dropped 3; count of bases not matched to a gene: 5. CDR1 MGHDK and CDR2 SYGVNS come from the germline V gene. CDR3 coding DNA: TGTGCCAGCGGTACAGGGGGCCTCTACAATGAGCAGTTCTTC. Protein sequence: CASGTGGLYNEQFF.

The CDR3 reads CASSSRGGGPTDTQYF. CDR3 coding DNA: TGTGCCAGCAGCTCACGTGGCGGGGGACCCACAGATACGCAGTATTTT. This rearrangement joins TRBV7-3 to TRBJ2-3; the match to TRBD2 covers 7 bases. The J segment lost 2 bases and the V segment lost 4 bases, leaving 9 bases of the junction unmatched. Germline-derived CDR1 and CDR2 are SGHTA and FQGTGA. The CDR3 totals 16 residues.

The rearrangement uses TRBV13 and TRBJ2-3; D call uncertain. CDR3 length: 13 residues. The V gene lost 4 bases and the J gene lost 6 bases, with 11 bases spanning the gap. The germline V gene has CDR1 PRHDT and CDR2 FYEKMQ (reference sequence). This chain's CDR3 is CASSSSSYDTQYF. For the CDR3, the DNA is TGTGCCAGCAGCTCGTCAAGTTATGATACGCAGTATTTT.